The 28 T cell receptor beta chains listed next were all sequenced from one sample in a study of identical twins. TCRdb used MiXCR to reprocess the 5' RACE reads, holding one entry per CDR3 protein. This table holds around 1.7 million distinct CDR3 sequences, around 33% found once. Sequenced: cord blood. These receptors were obtained from a newborn girl in good health.

In its sample, this clonotype was seen many times. The chain employs TRBV10-3 and TRBJ2-3; 7 bases align to TRBD2. CDR1 is ENHRY, CDR2 SYGVKD, per germline. The CDR3 covers 14 residues. The junction had 6 bases not matched to a gene; V was cut back by 7 bases and J by 2 bases. The CDR3 DNA sequence: TGTGCCATCACCGCTAGCGGCCACACAGATACGCAGTATTTT. Translated: CAITASGHTDTQYF.

This chain uses TRBV12-3 or TRBV12-4 with TRBJ1-6, with TRBD1 as a possible D gene (6 bases). V was pared by 5 bases and J by 7 bases, with 9 bases between. The CDR3 length is 13 residues. CDR3 loop: CASSQTGNSPLHF. The CDR3 DNA reads TGTGCCAGCAGTCAGACAGGAAATTCACCCCTCCACTTT.

This clonotype was picked up many times. J is TRBJ2-3 and V is TRBV29-1; 7 nucleotides match TRBD2. Germline trimming cut 3 bases from V and 3 bases from J; bases unmatched to any gene: 9. From germline, CDR1 is SQVTM and CDR2 ANQGSEA. This CDR3 comprises 15 residues. CDR3 bases: TGCAGCGTTGAGGGGGGGGATGTGAGGACAGATACGCAGTATTTT. Its protein product is CSVEGGDVRTDTQYF.

The chain employs TRBV28 and TRBJ2-2, with TRBD1 matching over 10 bases. V lost 6 bases and J lost 7; bases outside the gene matches: 8. The germline V gene has CDR1 MDHEN and CDR2 SYDVKM. The CDR3 totals 15 residues. The CDR3 region has the DNA TGTGCCAGCAGCCTTATCGGACAGGGGGACGGGGAGCTGTTTTTT. This encodes CASSLIGQGDGELFF. Full variable domain (rest looked up from reference TRBV28 and TRBJ2-2): DVKVTQSSRYLVKRTGEKVFLECVQDMDHENMFWYRQDPGLGLRLIYFSYDVKMKEKGDIPEGYSVSREKKERFSLILESASTNQTSMYLCASSLIGQGDGELFFGEGSRLTVL.

This clonotype was seen only a few times. The rearrangement links TRBV29-1 to TRBJ2-7; 7 bases are a match to TRBD2. V dropped 4 bases and J dropped 3; count of bases not matched to a gene: 9. The CDR3 runs 14 residues. Germline V lookup: CDR1 SQVTM, CDR2 ANQGSEA. CDR3 nucleotides: TGCAGCGTTGGGGTTGCGGGAGCTGGCTACGAGCAGTACTTC. This gives the protein CSVGVAGAGYEQYF.

This rearrangement joins TRBV2 to TRBJ2-2; 12 bases map to TRBD2. The germline V gene encodes CDR1 SNHLY and CDR2 FYNNEI. The ends lost 4 bases at V and 4 bases at J; junction bases unmatched: 7. The CDR3 runs to 17 residues. The CDR3 loop is CASSVVASGGATGELFF. The CDR3 nucleotides are TGTGCCAGCAGTGTCGTAGCTAGCGGGGGGGCCACCGGGGAGCTGTTTTTT.

The V and J genes are TRBV6-2 or TRBV6-3 and TRBJ2-7; 9 bases are a match to TRBD1. V gave up 7 bases and J gave up 0 bases; unmatched junction bases: 13. This CDR3 is built from 17 residues. Germline CDR1 MNHEY, CDR2 SVGEGT. In nucleotides, the CDR3 is TGTGCCAGCAACAAAGTTAAATGGGGACAGGGCTCCTACGAGCAGTACTTC. Its protein is CASNKVKWGQGSYEQYF.

This clonotype was observed a few times. The gene calls are TRBV29-1 and TRBJ2-1; D might be TRBD1 or TRBD2, each matching 6 bases. Per the germline V gene, CDR1 is SQVTM and CDR2 is ANQGSEA. The CDR3 totals 13 residues. V was clipped by 6 bases and J by 1 base, with 10 bases between them. The CDR3 loop reads CSVGGRSYNEQFF. As DNA, the CDR3 is TGCAGCGTGGGGGGCAGATCCTACAATGAGCAGTTCTTC.

V usage is TRBV7-2 and J usage is TRBJ2-3; 9 bases agree with TRBD1. Unmatched junction bases numbered 5, after V lost 4 bases and J lost 3 bases. This CDR3 region has 15 residues. The germline gives CDR1 SGHTA, CDR2 FQGNSA. This CDR3 is CASSWGQGWTDTQYF. CDR3 coding DNA: TGTGCCAGCAGCTGGGGACAGGGATGGACAGATACGCAGTATTTT.

The chain carries TRBV21-1 and TRBJ2-7; the table's D gene call, TRBD1, was not cross checked with the DNA. TRBV21-1 is annotated as a pseudogene. The CDR3 has 17 amino acids. As DNA, the CDR3 is TGTGCCAGCAGCAAACTGAAAGGGACAATCCCTTACAATGAGCAGTACTTC. Protein: CASSKLKGTIPYNEQYF.

The chain combines TRBV5-1 with TRBJ1-5, with D perhaps TRBD1 (6 bases). In germline, CDR1 is SGHRS, CDR2 YFSETQ. The CDR3 covers 19 residues. Trimming removed 0 bases from V and 0 bases from J, with 19 bases in between. CDR3: CASSLGPTLTGYSNQPQHF. The DNA for the CDR3 is TGCGCCAGCAGCTTGGGCCCCACCCTGACAGGCTATAGCAATCAGCCCCAGCATTTT.

A remark on this clonotype: A read error may explain this, as a much larger clone is one base away. V and J are TRBV4-2 and TRBJ2-5, with a possible D match to TRBD2 (5 bases). The CDR3 is made up of 15 amino acids. Germline CDR1 reads LGHNA; CDR2 reads YNFKEQ. Trimming pared 0 bases from V and 5 bases from J, leaving 13 bases between. CDR3 nucleotide sequence: TGTGCCAGCAGCCAAGATCCTCTAGCCCACGAGACCCAGTACTTC. It yields the protein CASSQDPLAHETQYF.

This clonotype occurred a few times. The rearrangement joins TRBV30 to TRBJ2-3; the D gene could be TRBD1 or TRBD2 (6 bases each). Per the germline V gene, CDR1 is GTSNPN and CDR2 is SVGIG (reference sequence). V shed 0 bases and J shed 9 bases, with 10 bases lying between them. The CDR3 covers 12 residues. The DNA for the CDR3 is TGTGCCTGGAGTGTAGAGGGGGGCACGCAGTATTTT. The encoded protein is CAWSVEGGTQYF.

The chain is built from TRBV3-1 and TRBJ2-7; the match to TRBD2 covers 7 bases. V shed 0 bases and J 2 bases; nucleotides not matched to a gene: 4. This CDR3 is built from 15 residues. Per germline, CDR1 LGHDT and CDR2 YNNKEL (reference sequence). The CDR3 here is CASSQDAGATYEQYF. The CDR3 DNA reads as TGTGCCAGCAGCCAAGACGCGGGAGCGACCTACGAGCAGTACTTC.

This chain links TRBV7-9 with TRBJ2-1; 8 bases align to TRBD2. The CDR3 sequence is 16 residues long. Trimming at V came to 5 bases and at J to 7 bases, leaving 13 bases not matched to a gene. Germline CDR1 and CDR2: SEHNR and FQNEAQ (reference sequence). The CDR3: CASSRWTSSTENEQFF. The CDR3 coding sequence is TGTGCCAGCAGCCGATGGACTAGCTCCACGGAGAATGAGCAGTTCTTC.

This clonotype was seen more than once but under ten times. The rearrangement links TRBV27 to TRBJ2-7, with TRBD2 matching 8 bases. From germline, CDR1 is MNHEY and CDR2 SMNVEV (reference sequence). The J segment lost 3 bases and the V segment lost 6 bases, leaving 4 bases of the junction unmatched. The CDR3 consists of 13 residues. In DNA form, the CDR3 reads TGTGCCAGCAGCGGGGGGGCCTACTACGAGCAGTACTTC. This gives the protein CASSGGAYYEQYF.

This chain connects TRBV3-1 to TRBJ2-1; TRBD2 agrees at 8 bases. Germline V gene sequence: CDR1 LGHDT, CDR2 YNNKEL (reference sequence). The CDR3 has 15 amino acids. V shed 3 bases and J 4 bases; nucleotides not matched to a gene: 5. This CDR3 reads CASSQGSGEYNEQFF. DNA of the CDR3: TGTGCCAGCAGCCAGGGTAGCGGGGAGTACAATGAGCAGTTCTTC.

The V gene is TRBV9, the J gene TRBJ1-2; the D gene is possibly TRBD1 (6 bases). The germline V and J ends were trimmed by 3 bases and 10 bases, with 19 bases remaining between them. The CDR3 spans 14 residues. The germline V gene encodes CDR1 SGDLS and CDR2 YYNGEE. CDR3 DNA: TGTGCCAGCAGCGGATACTTTACGGGACAAATCTACACCTTC. It translates to CASSGYFTGQIYTF.

This sequence joins TRBV7-2 and TRBJ2-1, with D maybe TRBD2 (6 bases). V was cut by 2 bases and J by 2 bases, with 10 bases left in between. The CDR3 has 15 amino acids. CDR1 is SGHTA and CDR2 is FQGNSA in the germline V gene. The CDR3 DNA reads as TGTGCCAGCAGCTTACCGGGGGACCCCTACAATGAGCAGTTCTTC. Its protein product is CASSLPGDPYNEQFF. The whole variable domain, remainder taken from reference TRBV7-2 and TRBJ2-1, is GAGVSQSPSNKVTEKGKDVELRCDPISGHTALYWYRQSLGQGLEFLIYFQGNSAPDKSGLPSDRFSAERTGGSVSTLTIQRTQQEDSAVYLCASSLPGDPYNEQFFGPGTRLTVL.

Concerning this clonotype: A read error is possible here, since a much larger clone lies one base away. V is TRBV5-1 and J is TRBJ2-3; D not resolved. Trimming left V 6 bases short and J 2 bases short, with 7 bases between. Germline values: CDR1 SGHRS, CDR2 YFSETQ. The CDR3 covers 12 residues. CDR3 bases: TGCGCCAGCACCTTACCCACAGATACGCAGTATTTT. The encoded protein is CASTLPTDTQYF.

The chain links TRBV24-1 to TRBJ2-2; 8 bases are a match to TRBD1. CDR3 length: 15 amino acids. J was trimmed by 2 bases and V by 9 bases; bases with no gene match: 7. Germline loops: CDR1 KGHDR, CDR2 SFDVKD. This CDR3 reads CATETGGRNTGELFF. For the CDR3, the DNA is TGTGCCACCGAAACAGGGGGGCGAAACACCGGGGAGCTGTTTTTT.

The J gene is TRBJ1-1, the V gene TRBV27, with TRBD1 identical over 8 bases. With V trimmed by 9 bases and J by 3 bases, 9 bases remained unmatched. The germline gives CDR1 MNHEY, CDR2 SMNVEV (reference sequence). The CDR3 spans 14 residues. The CDR3 is CASTTGRGHTEAFF. The CDR3 bases are TGTGCCAGTACGACGGGCAGGGGGCACACTGAAGCTTTCTTT.

This rearrangement joins TRBV4-2 to TRBJ2-2; 13 nucleotides match TRBD2. Germline loops: CDR1 LGHNA, CDR2 YNFKEQ. The CDR3 is made up of 18 amino acids. V lost 1 base and J lost 6; bases outside the gene matches: 8. CDR3 region: CASSQVYRTSGGAGELFF. For the CDR3, the DNA is TGTGCCAGCAGCCAAGTCTATCGGACTAGCGGGGGCGCCGGGGAGCTGTTTTTT.

This clonotype was detected ten times or more. V gene TRBV29-1 combines with J gene TRBJ2-1; 10 positions agree with TRBD1. CDR1 is SQVTM, CDR2 ANQGSEA, per germline. With 4 bases clipped from V and 3 bases from J, the junction kept 0 bases outside the gene matches. The CDR3 extends over 13 amino acids. The CDR3 DNA follows: TGCAGCGTTGGGACAGGGGGCTACAATGAGCAGTTCTTC. Protein: CSVGTGGYNEQFF.

The chain links TRBV29-1 to TRBJ1-2; 7 bases are shared with TRBD1. The V gene end was trimmed by 4 bases and the J gene end by 4 bases; junction bases not matched to a gene: 9. This CDR3 contains 14 residues. Germline assignment: CDR1 SQVTM and CDR2 ANQGSEA. The CDR3 reads CSVGTGVPGYGYTF. The CDR3 DNA is TGCAGCGTTGGTACAGGGGTTCCGGGCTATGGCTACACCTTC. The variable domain in full, with the rest retrieved from reference TRBV29-1 and TRBJ1-2, is SAVISQKPSRDICQRGTSLTIQCQVDSQVTMMFWYRQQPGQSLTLIATANQGSEATYESGFVIDKFPISRPNLTFSTLTVSNMSPEDSSIYLCSVGTGVPGYGYTFGSGTRLTVV.

V is TRBV11-2 and J is TRBJ2-1; 11 bases map to TRBD2. V lost 0 bases to trimming and J lost 9 bases; unmatched junction nucleotides: 7. This CDR3 has 16 residues. Per the germline V gene, CDR1 is SGHAT and CDR2 is FQNNGV. CDR3 residues: CASSLDFSGLAAEQFF. CDR3 DNA: TGTGCCAGCAGCTTAGATTTTTCGGGACTAGCGGCTGAGCAGTTCTTC.

About this clonotype: Germline and junction disagree at one end, which may indicate a read error. This rearrangement joins TRBV5-1 to TRBJ1-1; tentatively, D is TRBD1 (5 bases). Per germline, CDR1 SGHRS and CDR2 YFSETQ. The CDR3 has 14 residues. Here the CDR3 DNA reads TGCGCCAGCAGCTTTGGGACCCGCAGGACTGAGGCTTTCTTT. The encoded protein is CASSFGTRRTEAFF. Full variable domain (missing parts from reference TRBV5-1 and TRBJ1-1): KAGVTQTPRYLIKTRGQQVTLSCSPISGHRSVSWYQQTPGQGLQFLFEYFSETQRNKGNFPGRFSGRQFSNSRSEMNVSTLELGDSALYLCASSFGTRRTEAFFGQGTRLTVV.

There are a few counts of this clonotype. J is TRBJ1-2 and V is TRBV20-1, with a tentative D call TRBD1 (5 bases). The CDR3 contains 12 residues. Germline loops: CDR1 DFQATT, CDR2 SNEGSKA (reference sequence). Trimming removed 3 bases at V and 4 bases at J, with 9 bases between. In nucleotides, the CDR3 is TGCAGTGCTAGCGGGGGGGTCTATGGCTACACCTTC. It is translated as CSASGGVYGYTF.